The 20 T cell receptor beta chains reported below all come from one sample, sequenced in a study of T cell clonality in common variable immunodeficiency. Findings of the study overall: Fewer deletions and N-nucleotide insertions were reportedly seen in common variable immunodeficiency TCR beta sequences.

Only in-frame clones appear in the TCRdb table, and some are missing; sequencing was by immunoSEQ multiplex PCR. The record shows about 42,000 clones for this sample, with no singletons present. Antigens for these TCRs are unknown. Sequenced sample: peripheral blood mononuclear cells. The receptor source for this set is a human donor with common variable immunodeficiency.

Worth noting for this clone: From the germline J gene comes the end of the CDR3, since the read stops 3 residues before it. The V gene is TRBV2, the J gene TRBJ2-5; D uncertain. The germline gives CDR1 SNHLY, CDR2 FYNNEI. The CDR3 contains 13 residues. Trimming took off 5 bases at V and 2 bases at J, with 9 bases between the two ends. Partial CDR3 DNA: TGTGCCAGCAGTTCAGACACACAAGAGACC. Amino acid sequence: CASSSDTQET. The full CDR3 is CASSSDTQETQYF.

This clone was picked up many times. The CDR3 goes on 3 residues after the read ends, and that part is filled in from the germline J gene. The chain carries TRBV30 and TRBJ1-1; 7 nucleotides agree with TRBD1. This CDR3 is 14 amino acids long. V lost 4 bases to trimming and J lost 2 bases; unmatched junction nucleotides: 7. Per the germline V gene, CDR1 is GTSNPN and CDR2 is SVGIG (reference sequence). This chain's CDR3 is CAWKVSGGNTEAFF. The part of the CDR3 DNA that was read is TGTGCCTGGAAAGTTTCAGGGGGAAACACTGAA.

This clone was observed at least ten times. The missing CDR3 end, 3 residues past where the read stops, is filled in from the germline J gene. This chain joins TRBV7-2 and TRBJ1-6; D might be TRBD1 (6 bases). This CDR3 is 14 amino acids long. Germline V gene data show CDR1 as SGHTA and CDR2 as FQGNSA. The CDR3 here is CASSPRWGQSPLHF. Incomplete CDR3 DNA: TGTGCCAGCAGCCCCCGGTGGGGGCAGTCGCCC.

In this sample, this clone turned up a few times. Coverage ceases 3 residues before the CDR3 finishes, and the germline J gene fills in the end. The chain has TRBV7-6 and TRBJ2-5, with 9 bases fitting TRBD2. Germline V gene lookup returns CDR1 SGHVS and CDR2 FNYEAQ. This CDR3 has 13 residues. J lost 5 bases, V lost 8 bases, and 6 bases had no gene match. The CDR3 DNA, read in part, is TGTGCCAGCTGGCGGGGGGGTCGGGAGACC. It encodes CASWRGGRET. The whole CDR3 reads CASWRGGRETQYF.

In its sample, this clone was seen many times. The read terminates 3 residues ahead of where the CDR3 ends, so the germline J gene completes it. V usage is TRBV23-1 and J usage is TRBJ2-5, with D perhaps given as TRBD1 or TRBD2 (5 bases each). TRBV23-1 is labeled an ORF, and its function is uncertain. Trimming removed 2 bases at V and 3 bases at J, with 10 bases between. CDR3 length equals 14 residues. CDR3: CASSQREGKETQYF. The CDR3 bases that were read are TGCGCCAGCAGTCAACGAGAGGGGAAAGAGACC.

A word on this clone: With the read ending 3 residues before the CDR3 end, the germline J gene is used to fill in that end. The V call is TRBV2, the J call TRBJ2-1, with TRBD2 matching over 10 bases. Germline V gene lookup returns CDR1 SNHLY and CDR2 FYNNEI. Trimming took 6 bases from V and 2 from J; bases not matched to a gene: 4. This CDR3 comprises 15 residues. Partial CDR3 DNA: TGTGCCAGCAGGGGGAGCGGGGGGGCCTACAATGAG. Encoded protein: CASRGSGGAYNE. The complete CDR3 protein is CASRGSGGAYNEQFF.

This clone was seen repeatedly, ten times or more. Incomplete CDR3 DNA: TGTGCCCGAGGGAGGGGAAGCACAGATACG. This translates into CARGRGSTDT. The CDR3 in its entirety is CARGRGSTDTQYF. The rearrangement links TRBV19 to TRBJ2-3; 7 positions match TRBD2. The CDR3 end lies 3 residues beyond the end of the read and is filled in from the germline J gene. This CDR3 is built from 13 residues. V lost 11 bases to trimming and J lost 0 bases; unmatched junction nucleotides: 5. The germline V gene encodes CDR1 LNHDA and CDR2 SQIVND (reference sequence).

Ten or more counts support this clone. The read terminates 3 residues before the CDR3 end, so the remaining end is supplied by the germline J gene. The chain uses TRBV10-3 and TRBJ2-3; 9 nucleotides align to TRBD1. Trimming at V came to 10 bases and at J to 3 bases, leaving 5 bases not matched to a gene. Germline loops: CDR1 ENHRY, CDR2 SYGVKD. The CDR3 totals 13 residues. CDR3 region: CATEDRGTDTQYF. The DNA read from the CDR3 is TGTGCCACCGAGGACAGGGGAACAGATACG.

With respect to this clone: The CDR3 end falls 3 residues outside the read, so it is completed with the germline J gene. This chain uses TRBV2 with TRBJ1-1, with D uncertain. Trimming left V 10 bases short and J 1 base short, with 16 bases between. The CDR3 covers 14 residues. Germline CDR1 is SNHLY and CDR2 is FYNNEI. The sequenced part of the CDR3 DNA is TGTGCCACCCCTGGTCCGGGTTGGAACACTGAA. Translated, it gives CATPGPGWNTE. The whole CDR3 protein reads CATPGPGWNTEAFF.

This clone was seen a few times. The DNA read from the CDR3 is TGTGCCAGCAGCCGATTGGGCCCAGGAACTGAA. Residues: CASSRLGPGTE. Given in full, the CDR3 is CASSRLGPGTEAFF. The chain links TRBV16 to TRBJ1-1; D uncertain. The CDR3 end falls 3 residues outside the read, so it is completed with the germline J gene. V lost 4 bases to trimming and J lost 5 bases, with 14 bases between them. CDR1 and CDR2 (germline): KGHSY, FQNENV. The CDR3 runs to 14 residues.

The table lists this clone with a few counts. The junction departs from the called germline gene at one end, perhaps through a read error. The CDR3 end falls 3 residues outside the read, so it is completed with the germline J gene. The genes are TRBV7-9 and TRBJ2-7; D ambiguous. Germline values: CDR1 SEHNR, CDR2 FQNEAQ (reference sequence). This CDR3 spans 10 amino acids. Incomplete CDR3 DNA: TGTTCCAGCAGCCCGGACGAG. Translation gives CSSSPDE. The complete CDR3 protein is CSSSPDEQYF.

A note on this clone: The observed sequence ends 3 residues before the CDR3 terminus, with the missing tail filled in from the germline J gene. V and J are TRBV19 and TRBJ1-6, with TRBD1 as a possible D gene (6 bases). V was trimmed by 4 bases and J by 2 bases, leaving 6 bases between them. Looked up from germline, CDR1 is LNHDA and CDR2 is SQIVND (reference sequence). The CDR3 spans 14 residues. This CDR3 reads CASSRDTYNSPLHF. Incomplete CDR3 DNA: TGTGCCAGTAGTAGGGACACCTATAATTCACCC.

A word on this clone: The read falls 3 residues short of the CDR3 end, and the missing part is taken from the germline J gene. The rearrangement links TRBV20-1 to TRBJ2-7; TRBD1 matches at 9 bases. The CDR3 has 14 residues. V lost 3 bases and J lost 4; bases outside the gene matches: 7. Germline V gives CDR1 DFQATT, CDR2 SNEGSKA (reference sequence). CDR3: CSASHRGRPYEQYF. The CDR3 DNA, read in part, is TGCAGTGCTAGTCACAGGGGGCGACCGTACGAG.

Comments on this clone: Read data end 3 residues before the CDR3 end; the end is taken from the germline J gene. The chain recombines TRBV11-3 with TRBJ2-7, with D possibly being TRBD1 or TRBD2 (5 bases each). V lost 6 bases and J lost 5, with 20 bases in between. In germline, CDR1 is SGHNT, CDR2 YENEEA. The CDR3 loop spans 15 amino acids. The DNA read from the CDR3 is TGTGCCAGCAGTTCAGAGGGCCAGGGATCCCACGAG. It encodes CASSSEGQGSHE. The whole CDR3 protein reads CASSSEGQGSHEQYF.

This clone was counted between two and nine times. The read ends 3 residues early relative to the CDR3; the germline J gene fills the gap. This chain connects TRBV5-1 to TRBJ2-5; D possibly corresponds to TRBD1 (6 bases). The germline V and J ends were trimmed by 5 bases and 1 base, with 21 bases remaining between them. Germline V gene lookup returns CDR1 SGHRS and CDR2 YFSETQ. This CDR3 contains 17 residues. CDR3 bases read: TGCGCCAGCAGGGTCGGACAGAACGCCCCCATCCAAGAGACC. It specifies CASRVGQNAPIQET. The whole CDR3 sequence is CASRVGQNAPIQETQYF.

This clone has a count of ten or more. The CDR3 is cut off 3 residues early in the read; its end comes from the germline J gene. The rearrangement joins TRBV5-1 to TRBJ2-5; 9 bases are shared with TRBD1. Losses at the gene ends were 3 bases for V and 5 bases for J; bases not matched to a gene: 8. This CDR3 contains 15 residues. Germline V gene lookup returns CDR1 SGHRS and CDR2 YFSETQ. The part of the CDR3 DNA that was read is TGCGCCAGCAGCTGGACAGGGGATGGGGTCGAGACC. Amino acids: CASSWTGDGVET. The whole CDR3 protein is CASSWTGDGVETQYF.

In regard to this clone: The CDR3 end lies 3 residues beyond the end of the read and is filled in from the germline J gene. The gene calls are TRBV7-6 and TRBJ1-2, with D unclear. The germline V and J ends were trimmed by 1 base and 1 base, with 4 bases remaining between them. Germline assignment: CDR1 SGHVS and CDR2 FNYEAQ. The CDR3 loop spans 13 amino acids. The chain's CDR3 is CASSLGGNYGYTF. CDR3 bases read: TGTGCCAGCAGCTTAGGCGGTAACTATGGC.

This clone was observed a few times. Read data end 3 residues before the CDR3 end; the end is taken from the germline J gene. The V and J genes are TRBV2 and TRBJ2-7; 8 bases align to TRBD1. Germline values: CDR1 SNHLY, CDR2 FYNNEI. The CDR3 is 13 amino acids. The V gene end was trimmed by 5 bases and the J gene end by 3 bases; junction bases not matched to a gene: 3. The part of the CDR3 DNA that was read is TGTGCCAGCAGTCGGGACAGGTACTACGAG. The encoded protein is CASSRDRYYE. The full CDR3 protein is CASSRDRYYEQYF.

The table lists this clone with a few counts. The read ends 3 residues early relative to the CDR3; the germline J gene fills the gap. The J gene is TRBJ1-6, the V gene TRBV6-1; 8 nucleotides align to TRBD1. Germline V gene data show CDR1 as MNHNS and CDR2 as SASEGT. There are 17 residues in the CDR3. The J segment lost 7 bases and the V segment lost 1 base, leaving 9 bases of the junction unmatched. The CDR3 DNA, read in part, is TGTGCCAGCAGTGAAGGCGCCGGGACAGGCAAAAATTCACCC. Protein product: CASSEGAGTGKNSP. The full CDR3 is CASSEGAGTGKNSPLHF.

Turning to this clone: The read terminates 3 residues before the CDR3 end, so the remaining end is supplied by the germline J gene. The chain joins TRBV19 to TRBJ2-5; 9 bases fit TRBD1. V dropped 4 bases and J dropped 5; count of bases not matched to a gene: 8. Looked up from germline, CDR1 is LNHDA and CDR2 is SQIVND (reference sequence). CDR3 size: 15 residues. The chain's CDR3 is CASSTGTGPGETQYF. CDR3 DNA (partial): TGTGCCAGTAGTACCGGGACAGGGCCCGGTGAGACC.